A selection of T cell receptor beta chains follows, all from one sample in a study of cytomegalovirus exposure and HLA in healthy donors. Here immunoSEQ multiplex PCR was the method, and the copy in TCRdb shows in-frame clones only, minus some. The data hold 150,000 to 200,000 clones, with roughly 70% observed a single time. The sample taken for sequencing was PBMCs. These receptor sequences come from a male donor in good health and CMV-seronegative. CDR3s include the opening cysteine and the closing phenylalanine or tryptophan. The order of the fields is J gene, clone size, D gene, V gene, CDR3 protein, CDR3 DNA. D genes are given only for firm matches. Clone sizes are given selectively: once, few, many, or a class where the clone is expanded.

>TRBJ1-2|-|-|TRBV28
CASSFASNYGYTF
TGTGCCAGCAGTTTCGCGTCTAACTATGGCTACACCTTC
>TRBJ2-1|-|TRBD2|TRBV19
CASSIDRTSGGNEQFF
TGTGCCAGTAGTATCGACCGGACTAGCGGGGGCAATGAGCAGTTCTTC
>TRBJ1-5|few|TRBD1|TRBV28
CASRRRGSEPQHF
TGTGCCAGCAGGCGCAGGGGGAGCGAGCCCCAGCATTTT
>TRBJ1-2|-|-|TRBV6-5
CASSVGAVGYTF
TGTGCCAGCAGTGTTGGGGCAGTTGGCTACACCTTC
>TRBJ1-2|-|-|TRBV6-1
CASRDGGAYGYTF
TGTGCCAGCAGAGACGGGGGGGCTTATGGCTACACCTTC
>TRBJ1-6|-|TRBD1|TRBV9
CASSPKGGDYSPLHF
TGTGCCAGCAGCCCCAAAGGGGGCGATTATTCACCCCTCCACTTT
>TRBJ2-7|once|-|TRBV7-9
CASSLPGAYEQYF
TGTGCCAGCAGCTTACCAGGGGCCTACGAGCAGTACTTC
>TRBJ2-1|-|TRBD2|TRBV4-3
CASSQDINEGLAGANEQFF
TGCGCCAGCAGCCAAGATATCAACGAGGGGCTAGCGGGAGCGAATGAGCAGTTCTTC
>TRBJ1-2|few|-|TRBV12-2
CASRFRDRDHGYTF
TGTGCAAGTCGCTTTAGGGACAGGGACCATGGCTACACCTTC
>TRBJ1-3|-|-|TRBV10-1
CASRVDKNSTGNTIYF
TGCGCCAGCAGGGTGGACAAAAACAGTACTGGAAACACCATATATTTT
>TRBJ1-2|-|-|TRBV30
CAWSPPDPPGDYGYTF
TGTGCCTGGAGTCCCCCAGATCCACCGGGGGACTATGGCTACACCTTC
>TRBJ1-1|-|TRBD1|TRBV6-5
CASTEGGLNTEAFF
TGTGCCAGCACTGAAGGGGGCCTGAACACTGAAGCTTTCTTT
>TRBJ2-1|-|TRBD2|TRBV30
CAWKLAPNNEQFF
TGTGCCTGGAAACTAGCGCCCAACAATGAGCAGTTCTTC
>TRBJ2-5|few|-|TRBV9
CASSATGRVQETQYF
TGTGCCAGCAGCGCGACAGGCCGAGTTCAAGAGACCCAGTACTTC
>TRBJ2-1|few|-|TRBV27
CASSLWTSYNEQFF
TGTGCCAGCAGTTTATGGACTTCTTACAATGAGCAGTTCTTC
>TRBJ2-1|-|-|TRBV7-2
CASSPRTGSSYNEQFF
TGTGCCAGCAGTCCTAGGACGGGGAGCTCCTACAATGAGCAGTTCTTC
>TRBJ2-3|-|-|TRBV5-1
CASSLVTGTQYF
TGCGCCAGCAGCTTGGTGACAGGTACGCAGTATTTT
>TRBJ1-3|-|-|TRBV28
CASTFRGSGNTIYF
TGTGCCAGCACCTTTAGGGGATCTGGAAACACCATATATTTT
>TRBJ2-2|-|-|TRBV7-9
CSSTLDGTSNTGELFF
TGTTCCAGCACGCTCGATGGGACTTCAAACACCGGGGAGCTGTTTTTT
>TRBJ1-1|-|-|TRBV7-9
CASSFETLRNTEAFF
TGTGCCAGCAGTTTTGAGACTCTCCGGAACACTGAAGCTTTCTTT
>TRBJ2-7|once|-|TRBV4-2
CASKKDARSGGSLDEQYF
TGTGCCAGCAAAAAGGACGCGCGGAGCGGCGGATCTCTGGACGAGCAGTACTTC
>TRBJ2-1|-|TRBD2|TRBV5-6
CASSSGTRANEQFF
TGTGCCAGCAGCTCCGGGACTAGGGCCAATGAGCAGTTCTTC
>TRBJ1-5|few|TRBD1|TRBV28
CASSLGQSPSNQPQHF
TGTGCCAGCAGCCTGGGACAGAGTCCCTCCAATCAGCCCCAGCATTTT
>TRBJ2-3|-|-|TRBV4-1
CASSRLGDTQYF
TGCGCCAGCAGCCGACTCGGAGATACGCAGTATTTT
>TRBJ2-7|-|-|TRBV11-1
CASSSTRTGTYEQYF
TGTGCCAGCAGCTCAACTAGGACCGGGACCTACGAGCAGTACTTC
>TRBJ2-1|-|-|TRBV28
CASREYNEQFF
TGTGCCAGCAGGGAGTACAATGAGCAGTTCTTC
>TRBJ1-6|-|-|TRBV27
CASSLLFGSSYNSPLHF
TGTGCCAGCAGCCTCTTATTTGGGAGCTCCTATAATTCACCCCTCCACTTT
>TRBJ2-1|-|TRBD2|TRBV5-1
CASSPGTSGSYNEQFF
TGCGCCAGCAGCCCCGGGACTAGCGGTTCCTACAATGAGCAGTTCTTC
>TRBJ1-6|-|-|TRBV21-1
CASSKSRLESSYNSPLHF
TGTGCCAGCAGCAAATCTCGCCTGGAGAGCTCCTATAATTCACCCCTCCACTTT
>TRBJ2-1|few|-|TRBV27
CASSLSWGPLLQEQFF
TGTGCCAGCAGTTTATCGTGGGGGCCCCTCCTCCAGGAGCAGTTCTTC
>TRBJ2-1|-|-|TRBV30
CAWSVPGRLAYSYNEQFF
TGTGCCTGGAGTGTACCGGGGAGGCTAGCTTACTCCTACAATGAGCAGTTCTTC
>TRBJ2-3|-|TRBD2|TRBV4-1
CASSLLAGGTDTQYF
TGCGCCAGCAGCCTACTAGCGGGAGGCACAGATACGCAGTATTTT
>TRBJ2-7|-|TRBD2|TRBV28
CASSPRGGGGQIEQYF
TGTGCCAGCAGCCCCCGGGGGGGCGGAGGACAGATCGAGCAGTACTTC
>TRBJ1-5|-|-|TRBV30
CAWSVHGAGGGSQHF
TGTGCCTGGAGTGTACACGGGGCCGGTGGAGGGTCCCAGCATTTT
>TRBJ2-3|-|TRBD2|TRBV13
CASSPGLAGYTDTQYF
TGTGCCAGCAGCCCGGGACTAGCGGGATACACAGATACGCAGTATTTT
>TRBJ1-5|once|TRBD1|TRBV9
CASSRTGQPNQPQHF
TGTGCCAGCAGCCGAACGGGACAGCCCAATCAGCCCCAGCATTTT
>TRBJ2-5|-|-|TRBV7-9
CASSPRDRGEYF
TGTGCCAGCAGCCCCCGAGATCGGGGAGAGTACTTC
>TRBJ2-7|-|-|TRBV6-5
CASKVDKASYLEQYF
TGTGCCAGCAAGGTCGACAAGGCTAGCTACCTCGAGCAGTACTTC
>TRBJ1-4|-|-|TRBV28
CASRTSNRDEKLFF
TGTGCCAGCAGAACCTCAAACAGAGATGAAAAACTGTTTTTT
>TRBJ2-7|-|-|TRBV4-3
CASSQDLQGTYEQYF
TGCGCCAGCAGCCAAGATCTGCAGGGGACCTACGAGCAGTACTTC
>TRBJ1-5|once|-|TRBV15
CATSTLGGPRGNQPQHF
TGTGCCACCAGCACCTTAGGGGGACCTCGGGGCAATCAGCCCCAGCATTTT
>TRBJ2-7|-|TRBD1|TRBV6-5
CASSSPGQGYEQYF
TGTGCCAGCAGTTCTCCGGGACAGGGCTACGAGCAGTACTTC
>TRBJ2-5|-|-|TRBV5-4
CASSSQETQYF
TGTGCCAGCAGCTCGCAAGAGACCCAGTACTTC
>TRBJ2-2|-|-|TRBV19
CASRRLAENTGELFF
TGTGCCAGTAGGCGGTTAGCGGAAAACACCGGGGAGCTGTTTTTT
>TRBJ2-3|-|TRBD2|TRBV29-1
CSAAGLADYTDTQYF
TGCAGCGCTGCGGGACTAGCGGATTACACAGATACGCAGTATTTT
>TRBJ1-1|-|-|TRBV18
CASDPDLEAEAFF
TGTGCCAGCGACCCAGACCTAGAGGCTGAAGCTTTCTTT
>TRBJ1-5|-|TRBD1|TRBV19
CASSTDLQGGFNQPQHF
TGTGCCAGTAGTACCGACTTACAGGGGGGTTTCAATCAGCCCCAGCATTTT
>TRBJ2-3|-|TRBD1|TRBV4-3
CASSQDSTGGNTQYF
TGCGCCAGCAGCCAAGATAGTACAGGGGGAAATACGCAGTATTTT
>TRBJ1-3|-|-|TRBV28
CASSLWSRGFSGNTIYF
TGTGCCAGCAGTTTATGGTCCAGGGGATTCTCTGGAAACACCATATATTTT
>TRBJ2-7|-|-|TRBV14
CASSQVGGRAEQYF
TGTGCCAGCAGCCAAGTAGGAGGGCGGGCCGAGCAGTACTTC
>TRBJ2-7|-|TRBD2|TRBV28
CASSLGGNEQYF
TGTGCCAGCAGTTTGGGGGGGAACGAGCAGTACTTC
>TRBJ1-5|-|-|TRBV4-1
CASSQVGRVSNQPQHF
TGCGCCAGCAGCCAAGTTGGCAGGGTAAGCAATCAGCCCCAGCATTTT
>TRBJ1-2|-|TRBD1|TRBV6-1
CASSGSGTGLNYGYTF
TGTGCCAGCAGTGGGTCCGGGACAGGGCTTAACTATGGCTACACCTTC
>TRBJ1-1|-|-|TRBV4-2
CASSQYRDLRAEAFF
TGTGCCAGCAGCCAGTACAGGGATCTAAGGGCTGAAGCTTTCTTT